The 23 T cell receptor beta chains below come from one sample, sequenced in a study of T cell responses to AZD1222 COVID-19 vaccine. Assay: immunoSEQ multiplex PCR; the TCRdb copy retains only in-frame clones and omits some. Found here are roughly 30,000 clones, around nine tenths of them singletons; the top ten hold 1% to 1.5%. The sequences come from peripheral blood, collected on day 0 of AZD1222 vaccination. These receptors were collected from an adult in good health.

This chain connects TRBV7-9 to TRBJ1-3; unclear D gene. Germline V gives CDR1 SEHNR, CDR2 FQNEAQ (reference sequence). V dropped 6 bases and J dropped 4 bases, with 4 bases sitting between them. The CDR3 totals 11 residues. The CDR3 reads CASRGGNTIYF. Here the CDR3 DNA reads TGTGCCAGCAGAGGGGGAAACACCATATATTTT.

This chain uses TRBV28 with TRBJ2-7; D not certain. CDR1 MDHEN and CDR2 SYDVKM come from the germline V gene. The length of the CDR3 is 15 residues. V lost 3 bases, J lost 2 bases, and 14 bases lay in between. The CDR3 spells CASSFLDAAPYEQYF. Here the CDR3 DNA reads TGTGCCAGCAGTTTTCTGGACGCCGCTCCCTACGAGCAGTACTTC.

The rearrangement uses TRBV7-2 and TRBJ2-3; perhaps TRBD2 as D (6 bases). This CDR3 region has 14 residues. V was clipped by 5 bases and J by 4 bases, with 13 bases between them. CDR1 is SGHTA, CDR2 FQGNSA, per germline. CDR3 residues: CASSDATSADTQYF. CDR3 sequence (DNA): TGTGCCAGCAGCGATGCGACTAGTGCAGATACGCAGTATTTT.

V usage is TRBV7-2 and J usage is TRBJ1-6; D is unresolved. V was trimmed by 4 bases and J by 9 bases, leaving 16 bases between them. The germline gives CDR1 SGHTA, CDR2 FQGNSA. CDR3 length: 15 amino acids. The CDR3 DNA follows: TGTGCCAGCAGCTCTCACATTACAGCGGGTTCACCCCTCCACTTT. Amino acid sequence: CASSSHITAGSPLHF.

The genes are TRBV25-1 and TRBJ2-1, with 9 positions matching TRBD2. This CDR3 region has 15 residues. Germline V lookup: CDR1 MGHDK, CDR2 SYGVNS. Trimming cost V 3 bases and J 9 bases; bases outside gene matches: 9. CDR3 bases: TGTGCCAGCAGTGAGTTCTTTTTAGCGGGAGTTGAGCAGTTCTTC. This translates into CASSEFFLAGVEQFF.

The V gene is TRBV5-1, the J gene TRBJ2-1; 7 positions agree with TRBD2. The V and J ends lost 7 bases and 4 bases, in that order; junction bases with no gene match: 11. CDR3 length: 15 amino acids. Germline loops: CDR1 SGHRS, CDR2 YFSETQ. This CDR3 reads CASRSWEGTYNEQFF. DNA for the CDR3: TGCGCCAGCCGTAGTTGGGAGGGCACGTACAATGAGCAGTTCTTC.

The chain recombines TRBV27 with TRBJ2-7; D gene uncertain. This CDR3 is 13 amino acids long. Deletions cut 4 bases from V and 5 bases from J, with 12 bases between. Germline CDR1 MNHEY, CDR2 SMNVEV (reference sequence). CDR3 DNA: TGTGCCAGCAGTTCTCGGAGTGGGCACGAGCAGTACTTC. It specifies CASSSRSGHEQYF.

The chain uses TRBV6-5 and TRBJ2-5; possible D gene TRBD2, 6 bases. CDR1 is MNHEY and CDR2 is SVGAGI in the germline V gene. CDR3 length equals 15 residues. Trimming stripped 7 bases from V and 3 bases from J, with 18 bases between. This CDR3 is CASTVAAGTEETQYF. The CDR3 region has the DNA TGTGCCAGCACGGTAGCGGCCGGGACCGAAGAGACCCAGTACTTC.

J is TRBJ2-3 and V is TRBV5-1; D ambiguous. Germline V CDR1 and CDR2: SGHRS, YFSETQ. The germline V and J ends were trimmed by 4 bases and 3 bases, with 18 bases remaining between them. The CDR3 totals 16 residues. The CDR3 loop reads CASSLGMALVTDTQYF. The CDR3 DNA follows: TGCGCCAGCAGCCTGGGGATGGCTCTCGTTACAGATACGCAGTATTTT.

The chain links TRBV10-3 to TRBJ2-7; 7 bases are shared with TRBD1. This CDR3 contains 14 residues. The germline gives CDR1 ENHRY, CDR2 SYGVKD. V shed 1 base and J 5 bases; nucleotides not matched to a gene: 5. The CDR3 nucleotides are TGTGCCATCAGTGAGTTGCAGGGGGTACACGAGCAGTACTTC. Protein product: CAISELQGVHEQYF.

CDR3 loop: CASSIPQGAGTEAFF. CDR3 nucleotides: TGCGCCAGCAGCATCCCACAGGGGGCTGGGACTGAAGCTTTCTTT. The chain recombines TRBV5-1 with TRBJ1-1; 9 bases align to TRBD1. The CDR3 spans 15 residues. Germline lookup yields CDR1 SGHRS and CDR2 YFSETQ. After removal of 4 bases from V and 5 bases from J, the junction contained 9 bases not matched to a gene.

This clone was detected once. CDR3 region: CASSDGREVNTIYF. The CDR3 bases are TGTGCCAGCAGTGACGGCAGGGAGGTGAACACCATATATTTT. This chain connects TRBV6-1 to TRBJ1-3; tentatively, D is TRBD1 (5 bases). The germline CDR1 and CDR2 sequences are MNHNS and SASEGT. The CDR3 sequence is 14 residues long. With 3 bases removed from V and 7 bases from J, the gap between germline ends came to 13 bases.

The chain recombines TRBV11-2 with TRBJ2-3, with a possible D match to TRBD2 (6 bases). CDR3 size: 15 residues. Germline-derived CDR1 and CDR2 are SGHAT and FQNNGV. V lost 3 bases and J lost 0, with 10 bases in between. The chain's CDR3 is CASSLGGASTDTQYF. The CDR3, as DNA: TGTGCCAGCAGCTTGGGCGGGGCGAGCACAGATACGCAGTATTTT.

The rearrangement joins TRBV12-3 or TRBV12-4 to TRBJ2-7; D is unclear. V lost 2 bases and J lost 3, with 8 bases in between. The CDR3 has 13 residues. CDR3 loop: CASSLIEDYEQYF. The CDR3 region has the DNA TGTGCCAGCAGTTTAATTGAGGACTACGAGCAGTACTTC.

This chain connects TRBV27 to TRBJ2-1, with 14 bases matching TRBD2. In germline, CDR1 is MNHEY, CDR2 SMNVEV (reference sequence). The CDR3 contains 16 residues. V was pared by 2 bases and J by 10 bases, with 7 bases of the junction left unmatched. The chain's CDR3 is CASSLTGLAGVGEQFF. CDR3 in DNA: TGTGCCAGCAGTTTAACGGGACTAGCGGGAGTAGGGGAGCAGTTCTTC.

The rearrangement links TRBV5-5 to TRBJ2-3; D unresolved. The germline CDR1 and CDR2 sequences are SGHKS and YYEKEE (reference sequence). Trimming took 2 bases from V and 2 from J, leaving 9 bases between them. This CDR3 region has 14 residues. CDR3 in amino acids: CASSFQGDTDTQYF. The CDR3 nucleotides read TGTGCCAGCAGCTTTCAAGGTGACACAGATACGCAGTATTTT.

This clone was observed a single time. The chain combines TRBV3-1 (or the pseudogene TRBV3-2) with TRBJ2-5; D call uncertain. The CDR3 length is 16 residues. The V and J ends lost 0 bases and 2 bases respectively, with 13 bases between them. CDR1 is LGHDT and CDR2 is YNNKEL in the germline V gene (reference sequence). In nucleotides, the CDR3 is TGTGCCAGCAGCCAAGATGCGACCCGGTGGCAAGAGACCCAGTACTTC. Its translation: CASSQDATRWQETQYF.

V gene TRBV18 combines with J gene TRBJ2-7, with D possibly being TRBD2 (5 bases). Trimming cost V 1 base and J 5 bases, with 6 bases left between them. Germline V gene lookup returns CDR1 KGHSH and CDR2 LQKENI. CDR3 length: 12 amino acids. In DNA, the CDR3 is TGTGCCAGCTCACCACTCGGGAACGAGCAGTACTTC. Encoded protein: CASSPLGNEQYF.

This clone has just one count. V usage is TRBV19 and J usage is TRBJ1-5; D ambiguous. The V end was cut by 3 bases, the J end by 4 bases, with 10 bases between. CDR3 length equals 14 residues. Per germline, CDR1 LNHDA and CDR2 SQIVND (reference sequence). The CDR3, as DNA: TGTGCCAGTAGTATTGAAGGAGCTAATCAGCCCCAGCATTTT. This sequence encodes CASSIEGANQPQHF.

The rearrangement uses TRBV11-2 and TRBJ2-1; a weak D match, TRBD2 (6 bases). Trimming pared 2 bases from V and 2 bases from J, leaving 7 bases between. This CDR3 is built from 14 residues. CDR1 is SGHAT, CDR2 FQNNGV, per germline. CDR3 region: CASSLTSTYNEQFF. The CDR3 coding sequence is TGTGCCAGCAGCTTAACTAGCACCTACAATGAGCAGTTCTTC.

V gene TRBV11-2 combines with J gene TRBJ2-7, with a tentative D call TRBD1 (5 bases). Germline lookup yields CDR1 SGHAT and CDR2 FQNNGV. Trimming shortened V by 4 bases and J by 3 bases, and 10 bases separated the two germline ends. This CDR3 contains 13 residues. CDR3 bases: TGTGCCAGCAGCTCTACAGGTATCTACGAGCAGTACTTC. Translating it yields CASSSTGIYEQYF.

The J gene is TRBJ2-3, the V gene TRBV29-1; D is possibly TRBD2 (6 bases). Germline CDR1 reads SQVTM; CDR2 reads ANQGSEA. The V end lost 3 bases, the J end lost 1 base, and 8 bases lay between the germline ends. This CDR3 spans 13 amino acids. Here the CDR3 DNA reads TGCAGCGTTGAGCGGAGGGGCACAGATACGCAGTATTTT. This gives the protein CSVERRGTDTQYF.

The chain has TRBV19 and TRBJ1-1, with D possibly matching TRBD1 (6 bases). V was clipped by 6 bases and J by 5 bases, with 25 bases between them. The germline V gene has CDR1 LNHDA and CDR2 SQIVND (reference sequence). CDR3 length: 17 residues. CDR3 sequence (DNA): TGTGCCAGTAGACCTGTGGATGGGGGGCTTCTTAGGACTGAAGCTTTCTTT. Translating gives CASRPVDGGLLRTEAFF. Based on the CDR3 plus reference TRBV19 and TRBJ1-1, the full variable domain is DGGITQSPKYLFRKEGQNVTLSCEQNLNHDAMYWYRQDPGQGLRLIYYSQIVNDFQKGDIAEGYSVSREKKESFPLTVTSAQKNPTAFYLCASRPVDGGLLRTEAFFGQGTRLTVV.